The T cell receptor (beta chain) described here comes from a study of T-cell reconstitution after alpha-beta-depleted transplantation in children. TCRbeta library preparation incorporated unique molecular identifiers. TCRdb ran MiXCR on the PCR reads and lists one entry per CDR3 protein. Among about 370,000 distinct CDR3 sequences listed, roughly 22% were seen once. At least ten counts were recorded for this clonotype. The germline gives CDR1 MDHEN, CDR2 SYDVKM. V dropped 9 bases and J dropped 3; count of bases not matched to a gene: 16. The CDR3 is 17 residues long. The sequence was obtained from a human donor who donated a stem cell graft to a child with acute myeloid leukemia. J is TRBJ2-5 and V is TRBV28; TRBD1 matches at 10 bases. The material sequenced was PBMCs from the stem cell graft donor, taken from the stem cell graft. The CDR3 nucleotides read TGTGCCAGTGCTTCCCCCATCCGGGACAGGGGAAAAGAGACCCAGTACTTC. Its translation: CASASPIRDRGKETQYF.